This T cell receptor beta chain was captured by sequencing in a study of blood T cell repertoires in COVID-19. About the research overall: Collection of acute and convalescent COVID-19 samples took place in the United States, Italy and Spain. T cells, B-cell-depleted T cells, or PBMCs provided the cDNA or gDNA that served as material.

Germline V gene lookup returns CDR1 SGHAT and CDR2 FQNNGV. V lost 2 bases to trimming and J lost 13 bases; unmatched junction nucleotides: 11. The CDR3 is 14 residues long. Per the study methods: For nucleated cells, counts were estimated from reference gene primer amplification. Sequenced by immunoSEQ multiplex PCR; TCRdb stores in-frame clones only, minus some. V and J calls and clone size come straight from that table; D and trimming were deduced from the DNA. The sample includes under 150,000 clones, approximately 91% of them seen just once. The sample comprised peripheral blood. The chain combines TRBV11-2 with TRBJ2-3, with 8 bases matching TRBD2. The sequence derives from a woman in her 70s who had recovered from COVID-19. The CDR3 reads CASSLLSGLAIKYF. The CDR3, as DNA: TGTGCCAGCAGCTTACTGTCCGGACTAGCAATCAAGTATTTT.